This T cell receptor beta chain was captured by sequencing in a study of shared clonotypes between healthy human individuals. As for the study in general: Three plates each covered CD4 naive and memory; CD8 naive two, CD8 memory one.

Clones were read by immunoSEQ multiplex PCR, and TCRdb kept only the in-frame ones, dropping some. The sample carries some 2.3 million clones, roughly 93% recorded once. Each sample came from a Caucasian adult donor living in Nashville, Tennessee. Between the trimmed V and J ends, which lost 5 bases and 3 bases, there was a span of 14 bases. The CDR3 sequence is 15 residues long. From germline, CDR1 is SGHNT and CDR2 YENEEA. The TCR comes from a man aged 18 to 30 in good health. Some clones in this sample may be carry-over from other donors' samples. Specimen: naive CD4+ T cells from PBMCs. The subset here: CD45RA+ positively selected. The rearrangement links TRBV11-3 to TRBJ2-1; tentatively, D is TRBD1 (6 bases). CDR3 nucleotide sequence: TGTGCCAGCAGCCTGACCGGGACACTCTACAATGAGCAGTTCTTC. This gives the protein CASSLTGTLYNEQFF.